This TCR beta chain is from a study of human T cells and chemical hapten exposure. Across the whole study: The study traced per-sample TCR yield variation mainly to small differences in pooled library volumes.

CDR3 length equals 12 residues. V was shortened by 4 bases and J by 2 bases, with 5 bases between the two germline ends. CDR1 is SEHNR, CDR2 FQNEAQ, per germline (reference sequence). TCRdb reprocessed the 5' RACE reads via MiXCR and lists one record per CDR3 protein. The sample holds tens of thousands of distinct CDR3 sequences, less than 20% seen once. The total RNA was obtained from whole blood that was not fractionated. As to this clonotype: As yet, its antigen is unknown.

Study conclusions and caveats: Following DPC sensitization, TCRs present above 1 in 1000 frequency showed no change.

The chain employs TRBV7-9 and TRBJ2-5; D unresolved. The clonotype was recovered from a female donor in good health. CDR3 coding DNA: TGTGCCAGCAGCTCCCTACAAGAGACCCAGTACTTC. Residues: CASSSLQETQYF.